The clone carrying this T cell receptor (beta chain) was observed at least ten times. The data were taken from a study of T cell repertoires in cytomegalovirus infection. Whole-study context: Matching HLA type and CMV infection were both indicated by public TCR beta signatures.

One entry per CDR3 protein results from TCRdb running MiXCR on the reads. Here the sample spans 200,000 to 300,000 distinct CDR3 sequences, around an eighth being singletons. Looked up from germline, CDR1 is SEHNR and CDR2 is FQNEAQ (reference sequence). J was trimmed by 6 bases and V by 5 bases; bases with no gene match: 10. The CDR3 has 14 residues. Sequenced sample: PBMCs. The chain combines TRBV7-9 with TRBJ2-7; 7 nucleotides agree with TRBD2. The TCR originated in a human donor in good health (CMV status not recorded). Some clones in this sample may be carry-over from other donors' samples. CDR3 sequence: CASSPPSGVSEQYF. CDR3 in DNA: TGTGCCAGCAGCCCCCCAAGCGGGGTGAGCGAGCAGTACTTC.